This TCR beta chain was sequenced in a study of cytomegalovirus exposure and HLA in healthy donors. Germline CDR1 and CDR2: SNHLY and FYNNEI. V shed 6 bases and J 4 bases; nucleotides not matched to a gene: 2. The CDR3 is 14 amino acids. Findings and caveats of the study: Researchers reported that a few CMV-associated chains were confirmed in vitro as CMV antigen-specific. Clonal expansion was found to be greater in HLA-associated TCR beta chains than in equally common others in a later analysis. Analyzed later, association rates of TCRs varied across HLA loci, with DRB1 most and HLA-C fewest.

The PCR had 60 Vbeta and 13 Jbeta primers. Methods used by the authors: Some 10 million shared chains were among the 60 million to 80 million unique TCR beta chains that a later analysis counted. Sequencing used immunoSEQ multiplex PCR; TCRdb keeps in-frame clones, though not all of them. The DNA was the basis for D and trimming; V, J and clone size are from that table. The table shows 120,000 to 150,000 clones, with around 80% occurring only once. As to this clone: Its antigen is not identified.

The TCR originated in a man aged 25-45 years in good health and CMV-seropositive. The rearrangement uses TRBV2 and TRBJ2-7; 14 nucleotides agree with TRBD2. Sequences were obtained from PBMCs. The CDR3 loop reads CASSGTSGSYEQYF. The CDR3 region has the DNA TGTGCCAGCAGCGGGACTAGCGGGAGTTACGAGCAGTACTTC.